This T cell receptor (beta chain) was captured in a study of shared clonotypes between healthy human individuals. Study-level background: Per donor, CD8 memory used one plate, CD8 naive used two, CD4 memory used three and CD4 naive used three. General study points: Donor clonotype sharing was expected to depend on sequencing depth. Several donors shared about 5% of their naive CD4 clonotypes.

Partitioning of CD4+ cells yielded a CD45RA+ naive subset and a CD45RA-negative memory subset. Concerning this clone itself: Its target is unknown.

Measured with immunoSEQ multiplex PCR; TCRdb has only the in-frame clones, and not every one. The data hold around 2,000,000 clones, with 95% observed a single time. Per the germline V gene, CDR1 is SGHKS and CDR2 is YYEKEE (reference sequence). This CDR3 contains 14 residues. V shed 3 bases and J shed 2 bases, with 11 bases lying between them. This TCR came from a man between 18 and 35 years old in good health. Sequencing was carried out using naive CD4+ T cells sorted from blood. Stated subset: CD45RA+ positively selected. This sequence joins TRBV5-5 and TRBJ1-2; D gene uncertain. The CDR3 protein is CASSSVFGNYGYTF. CDR3 nucleotides: TGTGCCAGCAGCTCGGTATTCGGGAACTATGGCTACACCTTC.